The rows below give T cell receptor beta chains drawn from one sample of a study of OX40 agonist ivuxolimab in advanced cancers. TCRdb keeps only in-frame clones here, not all; method: immunoSEQ multiplex PCR. The repertoire has tens of thousands of clones, more than 60% of them found once; the top ten carry 13% to 15%. The sample consisted of CD4+ or CD8+ T cells sorted from blood, taken in a trial of the OX40 agonist ivuxolimab. The receptors were gathered from an adult with an advanced solid tumor such as melanoma, head and neck, liver or kidney cancer. Each CDR3 is given with its conserved first and last residue. The D gene is left open where the match is weak. Clone size is not always given. Where it is, it says once, few, many or a class for expanded clones.

j_gene: TRBJ2-7; abundance: NA; v_gene: TRBV11-2; d_gene: NA; CDR3aa: CASSLAARVDSYEQYF; CDR3nt: TGTGCCAGCAGCTTAGCAGCCAGGGTGGACTCCTACGAGCAGTACTTC
j_gene: TRBJ2-5; abundance: NA; v_gene: TRBV5-6; d_gene: NA; CDR3aa: CASSLEGRETQYF; CDR3nt: TGTGCCAGCAGCCTGGAAGGGCGGGAGACCCAGTACTTC
j_gene: TRBJ2-7; abundance: NA; v_gene: TRBV7-8; d_gene: TRBD2; CDR3aa: CASSLAGGWAYEQYF; CDR3nt: TGTGCCAGCAGCTTAGCGGGGGGGTGGGCCTACGAGCAGTACTTC
j_gene: TRBJ2-3; abundance: NA; v_gene: TRBV29-1; d_gene: TRBD2; CDR3aa: CSVGLAGTDTQYF; CDR3nt: TGCAGCGTCGGGCTAGCGGGGACAGATACGCAGTATTTT
j_gene: TRBJ2-1; abundance: NA; v_gene: TRBV6-5; d_gene: TRBD2; CDR3aa: CASRESGGANNEQFF; CDR3nt: TGTGCCAGCAGGGAAAGCGGGGGGGCCAACAATGAGCAGTTCTTC
j_gene: TRBJ1-2; abundance: NA; v_gene: TRBV6-5; d_gene: NA; CDR3aa: CASSYSLTTDYGYTF; CDR3nt: TGTGCCAGCAGTTACTCGCTAACCACAGACTATGGCTACACCTTC
j_gene: TRBJ1-2; abundance: NA; v_gene: TRBV5-4; d_gene: NA; CDR3aa: CASSLAGNLYGYTF; CDR3nt: TGTGCCAGCAGCTTGGCCGGCAACCTCTATGGCTACACCTTC
j_gene: TRBJ2-3; abundance: few; v_gene: TRBV7-3; d_gene: NA; CDR3aa: CASSLNSQDSTDTQYF; CDR3nt: TGTGCCAGCAGCTTAAATAGTCAGGATAGCACAGATACGCAGTATTTT
j_gene: TRBJ2-7; abundance: NA; v_gene: TRBV11-2; d_gene: NA; CDR3aa: CASSSLLQGEGDEQYF; CDR3nt: TGTGCCAGCAGCTCGCTGCTACAGGGGGAGGGGGACGAGCAGTACTTC
j_gene: TRBJ1-1; abundance: NA; v_gene: TRBV11-2; d_gene: TRBD1; CDR3aa: CASSSTQGFEAFF; CDR3nt: TGTGCCAGCAGCTCAACACAGGGGTTTGAAGCTTTCTTT
j_gene: TRBJ2-5; abundance: NA; v_gene: TRBV7-2; d_gene: NA; CDR3aa: CASSLVLGVRETQYF; CDR3nt: TGTGCCAGCAGCTTAGTCTTGGGAGTTAGGGAGACCCAGTACTTC
j_gene: TRBJ1-2; abundance: NA; v_gene: TRBV7-3; d_gene: TRBD1; CDR3aa: CASSPGTGFYGHTF; CDR3nt: TGTGCCAGCAGCCCGGGGACAGGGTTCTATGGCCACACCTTC
j_gene: TRBJ1-5; abundance: few; v_gene: TRBV4-1; d_gene: NA; CDR3aa: CASSRGAGLFQPQHF; CDR3nt: TGCGCCAGCAGCCGCGGAGCAGGGCTTTTTCAGCCCCAGCATTTT
j_gene: TRBJ1-1; abundance: NA; v_gene: TRBV6-1; d_gene: TRBD1; CDR3aa: CASGLIQGALSEAFF; CDR3nt: TGTGCCAGCGGATTAATACAGGGGGCGCTTTCTGAAGCTTTCTTT
j_gene: TRBJ1-2; abundance: NA; v_gene: TRBV10-1; d_gene: NA; CDR3aa: CASSENPPRGGFGYTF; CDR3nt: TGCGCCAGCAGTGAGAACCCCCCCCGAGGAGGGTTTGGCTACACCTTC
j_gene: TRBJ1-5; abundance: NA; v_gene: TRBV21-1; d_gene: NA; CDR3aa: CASSTLHGTGRNQPQHF; CDR3nt: TGTGCCAGCAGCACTCTTCACGGGACAGGCCGCAATCAGCCCCAGCATTTT
j_gene: TRBJ1-2; abundance: NA; v_gene: TRBV2; d_gene: TRBD1; CDR3aa: CASRDRDNYGYTF; CDR3nt: TGTGCCAGCAGGGACAGGGATAACTATGGCTACACCTTC
j_gene: TRBJ2-7; abundance: NA; v_gene: TRBV4-1; d_gene: NA; CDR3aa: CASSQGQVSYEQYF; CDR3nt: TGCGCCAGCAGCCAAGGACAGGTCTCCTACGAGCAGTACTTC
j_gene: TRBJ2-5; abundance: NA; v_gene: TRBV2; d_gene: NA; CDR3aa: CASSEDRAGQETQYF; CDR3nt: TGTGCCAGCAGTGAAGACAGGGCGGGCCAAGAGACCCAGTACTTC
j_gene: TRBJ2-3; abundance: NA; v_gene: TRBV7-8; d_gene: NA; CDR3aa: CASSSRLEYTDTQYF; CDR3nt: TGTGCCAGCAGCTCGAGGCTGGAATACACAGATACGCAGTATTTT
j_gene: TRBJ1-2; abundance: NA; v_gene: TRBV6-5; d_gene: NA; CDR3aa: CASSAQGGGRDGYTF; CDR3nt: TGTGCCAGCAGCGCCCAGGGCGGCGGAAGGGATGGCTACACCTTC
j_gene: TRBJ2-2; abundance: NA; v_gene: TRBV9; d_gene: TRBD2; CDR3aa: CASSSRGDPGELFF; CDR3nt: TGTGCCAGCAGCTCTCGGGGGGACCCCGGGGAGCTGTTTTTT
j_gene: TRBJ2-7; abundance: NA; v_gene: TRBV19; d_gene: NA; CDR3aa: CASALVLGTGYEQYF; CDR3nt: TGTGCCAGCGCCCTAGTCTTGGGGACCGGGTACGAGCAGTACTTC
j_gene: TRBJ1-5; abundance: NA; v_gene: TRBV28; d_gene: NA; CDR3aa: CASSSPTGFQPQHF; CDR3nt: TGTGCCAGCAGTTCCCCCACAGGGTTTCAGCCCCAGCATTTT